Listed here is a single TCR beta chain. Other DNA sequences in the same sample also yield this CDR3. V was clipped by 6 bases and J by 1 base, with 12 bases between them. The CDR3 length is 14 residues. Per the germline V gene, CDR1 is SGHTA and CDR2 is FQGTGA. These data come from a study of shared clonotypes between healthy human individuals. Template for every sorted-subset replicate PCR totaled approximately 200 ng DNA, approximately 30,000 T cell genomes. Sequencing used immunoSEQ multiplex PCR; TCRdb keeps in-frame clones, though not all of them. The sample records a few million clones, 85% to 95% being singletons.

The chain is built from TRBV7-3 and TRBJ2-5, with D tentatively TRBD1 or TRBD2 (5 bases each). The sample consisted of naive CD4+ T cells from PBMCs. The subset: CD45RA+ positively selected. The clonotype was recovered from a man aged 18 to 35 in good health. Some clones in this sample may be carry-over from other donors' samples. The CDR3 loop reads CASSLRGTQETQYF. DNA of the CDR3: TGTGCCAGCAGTCTACGGGGCACCCAAGAGACCCAGTACTTC.